This entry lists 23 T cell receptor beta chains sequenced from one sample in a study of T cell clones after liver transplantation. The table came from immunoSEQ multiplex PCR; TCRdb's copy has only in-frame clones and leaves some out. The profile shows 65,000 to 90,000 clones, roughly 90% of them singletons. Specimen: CD4+ T cells from blood, collected before liver transplant. These receptor sequences come from a human donor who received a liver transplant.

This clone was seen once. The rearrangement links TRBV27 to TRBJ2-1, with TRBD2 as a possible D gene (5 bases). CDR3 size: 13 residues. The germline V and J ends were trimmed by 4 bases and 11 bases, with 15 bases remaining between them. Germline-derived CDR1 and CDR2 are MNHEY and SMNVEV (reference sequence). CDR3 in amino acids: CASSSTETRKQFF. As DNA, the CDR3 is TGTGCCAGCAGTTCCACCGAAACTAGAAAGCAGTTCTTC.

CDR3 sequence: CASSNNRGQGGYTF. Here the CDR3 DNA reads TGCGCCAGCAGCAACAACAGGGGGCAGGGTGGCTACACCTTC. V is TRBV5-1 and J is TRBJ1-2, with 9 bases fitting TRBD1. V lost 4 bases and J lost 7; bases outside the gene matches: 8. The CDR3 extends over 14 amino acids. Germline values: CDR1 SGHRS, CDR2 YFSETQ.

This clone was seen a handful of times. The chain is built from TRBV2 and TRBJ2-1; 7 nucleotides align to TRBD2. This CDR3 comprises 15 residues. Germline loops: CDR1 SNHLY, CDR2 FYNNEI. V dropped 5 bases and J dropped 3; count of bases not matched to a gene: 7. CDR3 amino acids: CASSQRASGYNEQFF. DNA for the CDR3: TGTGCCAGCAGTCAAAGGGCTAGCGGCTACAATGAGCAGTTCTTC.

The rearrangement joins TRBV29-1 to TRBJ2-7; 8 nucleotides line up with TRBD2. The CDR3 consists of 17 residues. The V and J ends lost 6 bases and 2 bases, in that order; junction bases with no gene match: 18. Looked up from germline, CDR1 is SQVTM and CDR2 is ANQGSEA. The CDR3 spells CSVGGGSGGTSPYEQYF. For the CDR3, the DNA is TGCAGCGTCGGGGGGGGAAGTGGTGGTACAAGCCCCTACGAGCAGTACTTC.

This rearrangement joins TRBV11-3 to TRBJ2-1, with 10 nucleotides matching TRBD2. Germline assignment: CDR1 SGHNT and CDR2 YENEEA. CDR3 length: 15 amino acids. The junction had 3 bases not matched to a gene; V was cut back by 4 bases and J by 3 bases. CDR3 sequence (DNA): TGTGCCAGCAGCTCAGCGGGAGGGGACTACAATGAGCAGTTCTTC. Protein sequence: CASSSAGGDYNEQFF.

The V and J genes are TRBV2 and TRBJ1-5; weak D call: TRBD1 (6 bases). The CDR3 extends over 15 amino acids. Germline-derived CDR1 and CDR2 are SNHLY and FYNNEI. Trimming removed 1 base from V and 3 bases from J, with 10 bases in between. The CDR3 here is CASSEGDTFNQPQHF. In DNA, the CDR3 is TGTGCCAGCAGTGAAGGGGACACCTTCAATCAGCCCCAGCATTTT.

This CDR3 reads CASSQPRAGGNEQFF. The CDR3 DNA sequence: TGTGCCAGCAGTCAACCCCGGGCAGGGGGCAATGAGCAGTTCTTC. The chain links TRBV6-1 to TRBJ2-1; 7 bases are a match to TRBD1. J gave up 6 bases and V 5 bases, and 10 bases lay outside the gene matches. This CDR3 has 15 amino acids. Germline V gives CDR1 MNHNS, CDR2 SASEGT.

The chain couples TRBV7-6 to TRBJ2-3, with no clear D. The V gene lost 3 bases and the J gene lost 0 bases, with 7 bases spanning the gap. The germline V gene encodes CDR1 SGHVS and CDR2 FNYEAQ. The CDR3 is 14 residues long. CDR3 protein: CASSLVSSTDTQYF. In nucleotides, the CDR3 is TGTGCCAGCAGCTTGGTCTCTAGCACAGATACGCAGTATTTT. Using reference TRBV7-6 and TRBJ2-3 for the parts outside the CDR3, the full variable domain is GAGVSQSPRYKVTKRGQDVALRCDPISGHVSLYWYRQALGQGPEFLTYFNYEAQQDKSGLPNDRFSAERPEGSISTLTIQRTEQRDSAMYRCASSLVSSTDTQYFGPGTRLTVL.

V gene TRBV18 combines with J gene TRBJ1-1; 8 bases match TRBD1. The CDR3 extends over 14 amino acids. Per the germline V gene, CDR1 is KGHSH and CDR2 is LQKENI. J lost 4 bases, V lost 4 bases, and 5 bases had no gene match. This CDR3 is CASSRVTGGTEAFF. CDR3 in DNA: TGTGCCAGCTCACGAGTCACAGGGGGCACTGAAGCTTTCTTT.

This chain joins TRBV27 and TRBJ2-2; D is perhaps TRBD1 (5 bases). Germline loops: CDR1 MNHEY, CDR2 SMNVEV (reference sequence). The germline V and J ends were trimmed by 6 bases and 5 bases, with 16 bases remaining between them. The CDR3 loop spans 15 amino acids. CDR3 residues: CASSRTGLGTGELFF. In nucleotides, the CDR3 is TGTGCCAGCAGCCGTACAGGTCTTGGTACCGGGGAGCTGTTTTTT.

This chain links TRBV10-1 with TRBJ2-7; D call uncertain. Germline V gene data show CDR1 as WNHNN and CDR2 as SYGVQD (reference sequence). V was cut by 6 bases and J by 0 bases, with 6 bases left in between. The CDR3 sequence is 12 residues long. CDR3 sequence reads: CASRKGSYEQYF. The CDR3 DNA reads as TGCGCCAGCAGAAAGGGCTCCTACGAGCAGTACTTC.

The V and J genes are TRBV11-3 and TRBJ1-3, with no clear D. V was cut by 6 bases and J by 1 base, with 10 bases left in between. Germline V CDR1 and CDR2: SGHNT, YENEEA. This CDR3 contains 14 residues. The CDR3 loop reads CASRMTTSGNTIYF. CDR3 nucleotide sequence: TGTGCCAGCAGGATGACAACTTCTGGAAACACCATATATTTT. The whole variable domain, remainder taken from reference TRBV11-3 and TRBJ1-3, is EAGVVQSPRYKIIEKKQPVAFWCNPISGHNTLYWYLQNLGQGPELLIRYENEEAVDDSQLPKDRFSAERLKGVDSTLKIQPAELGDSAVYLCASRMTTSGNTIYFGEGSWLTVV.

This clone was found once. In DNA form, the CDR3 reads TGTGCCTGGAGTGTACGAGGCCAAAGGGAGACCCAGTACTTC. Translating gives CAWSVRGQRETQYF. This chain links TRBV30 with TRBJ2-5; D gene unclear. The CDR3 is 14 residues long. In germline, CDR1 is GTSNPN, CDR2 SVGIG (reference sequence). V shed 0 bases and J shed 5 bases, with 13 bases lying between them. Together with reference TRBV30 and TRBJ2-5, the CDR3 gives the full variable domain: SQTIHQWPATLVQPVGSPLSLECTVEGTSNPNLYWYRQAAGRGLQLLFYSVGIGQISSEVPQNLSASRPQDRQFILSSKKLLLSDSGFYLCAWSVRGQRETQYFGPGTRLLVL.

The chain joins TRBV28 to TRBJ2-7, with a weak D call TRBD2 (5 bases). This CDR3 contains 13 residues. CDR1 and CDR2 (germline): MDHEN, SYDVKM. Deletions cut 8 bases from V and 4 bases from J, with 15 bases between. The DNA for the CDR3 is TGTGCCAGCCGCGAGGGATCTCGGTACGAGCAGTACTTC. It translates to CASREGSRYEQYF.

The chain combines TRBV2 with TRBJ2-2; D is possibly TRBD2 (5 bases). Trimming took 10 bases from V and 2 from J, leaving 17 bases between them. The CDR3 has 15 residues. Per the germline V gene, CDR1 is SNHLY and CDR2 is FYNNEI. CDR3 coding DNA: TGTGCCACACGCATCGGCGCGGGTAACACCGGGGAGCTGTTTTTT. It translates to CATRIGAGNTGELFF.

The chain links TRBV6-5 to TRBJ2-5; D is unresolved. The CDR3 totals 15 residues. Trimming pared 2 bases from V and 2 bases from J, leaving 12 bases between. CDR1 MNHEY and CDR2 SVGAGI come from the germline V gene. The CDR3 reads CASSYRWATQETQYF. CDR3 bases: TGTGCCAGCAGTTACCGGTGGGCGACACAAGAGACCCAGTACTTC.

This chain joins TRBV12-5 and TRBJ2-7; a weak D match, TRBD1 (8 bases). CDR3 length: 14 residues. Trimming pared 7 bases from V and 2 bases from J, leaving 15 bases between. Germline CDR1 and CDR2: LGHNT and FRNRAP. Here the CDR3 reads CASAQGGATYEQYF. The CDR3 DNA is TGTGCTAGTGCACAGGGGGGGGCTACCTACGAGCAGTACTTC.

This chain uses TRBV6-1 with TRBJ2-5; the match to TRBD1 covers 8 bases. J was trimmed by 5 bases and V by 0 bases; bases with no gene match: 5. The CDR3 loop spans 15 amino acids. The germline gives CDR1 MNHNS, CDR2 SASEGT. CDR3 residues: CASSEAVDRGETQYF. The CDR3 DNA reads TGTGCCAGCAGTGAAGCTGTCGACAGGGGTGAGACCCAGTACTTC.

As to this clone: At one end, the junction sequence differs from germline, possibly due to a read error. This chain links TRBV7-7 with TRBJ2-2; 7 bases line up with TRBD2. The CDR3 has 15 amino acids. Germline CDR1 is SSHAT and CDR2 is FNYEAQ (reference sequence). CDR3 DNA: TGTGCTAGCAGCTTAGCACCGGGGGGACCCGGGGAGCTGTTTTTT. Its protein is CASSLAPGGPGELFF.

The chain couples TRBV7-9 to TRBJ2-5, with TRBD2 as a possible D gene (5 bases). This CDR3 has 13 residues. Looked up from germline, CDR1 is SEHNR and CDR2 is FQNEAQ (reference sequence). Trimming stripped 5 bases from V and 2 bases from J, with 9 bases between. As DNA, the CDR3 is TGTGCCAGCAGCCCGGACTTGCAAGAGACCCAGTACTTC. Its translation is CASSPDLQETQYF.

This sequence joins TRBV13 and TRBJ2-3, with 11 nucleotides matching TRBD2. With V trimmed by 6 bases and J by 0 bases, 14 bases remained unmatched. Germline V lookup: CDR1 PRHDT, CDR2 FYEKMQ (reference sequence). The CDR3 is 19 amino acids. The CDR3 sequence: CASSRLPGLADTSTDTQYF. CDR3 nucleotide sequence: TGTGCCAGCAGTCGTCTTCCGGGACTAGCGGATACTAGCACAGATACGCAGTATTTT.

Notes on this clone: One end of the junction varies from germline; a read error may be responsible. The chain has TRBV7-2 and TRBJ2-7; TRBD2 aligns across 11 bases. Germline assignment: CDR1 SGHTA and CDR2 FQGNSA. This CDR3 is 15 amino acids long. CDR3 in amino acids: CASGLPSGRIYEQYF. The CDR3 DNA sequence: TGTGCCAGCGGCTTGCCTAGCGGGAGGATCTACGAGCAGTACTTC.

This clone showed up just once. This rearrangement joins TRBV5-4 to TRBJ1-2; D is unresolved. The CDR3 is 12 residues long. Between the trimmed V and J ends, which lost 3 bases and 3 bases, there was a span of 6 bases. Looked up from germline, CDR1 is SGHNT and CDR2 is YYREEE (reference sequence). CDR3 nucleotide sequence: TGTGCCAGCAGCTCCGATCACTATGGCTACACCTTC. This sequence encodes CASSSDHYGYTF.